This passage covers 17 T cell receptor beta chains from one sample sequenced in a study of blood T cell repertoires in COVID-19. Assay: immunoSEQ multiplex PCR; the TCRdb copy retains only in-frame clones and omits some. The table lists about 180,000 clones, about four fifths of them singletons, with 7.6% in the top ten. The specimen sequenced was peripheral blood. The receptors originated from a woman aged 65 to 85 with COVID-19, enrolled during active disease.

This chain uses TRBV28 with TRBJ1-2, with 11 bases aligning to TRBD1. Germline V gene sequence: CDR1 MDHEN, CDR2 SYDVKM. The CDR3 is 14 amino acids. With 5 bases clipped from V and 6 bases from J, the junction kept 5 bases outside the gene matches. DNA for the CDR3: TGTGCCAGCAGTCCGGGACAGGGGGTTGATGGCTACACCTTC. Residues: CASSPGQGVDGYTF.

V usage is TRBV7-8 and J usage is TRBJ2-7; D might be TRBD2 (5 bases). CDR3 length equals 14 residues. V lost 3 bases to trimming and J lost 6 bases, with 15 bases between them. CDR1 is SGHVS and CDR2 is FQNEAQ in the germline V gene. The CDR3 spells CASSFPLLAAEQYF. DNA for the CDR3: TGTGCCAGCAGCTTCCCCCTGCTAGCTGCCGAGCAGTACTTC.

The DNA for the CDR3 is TGTGCCAGCAGCCCCCACGCAGTATCCGAGCAGTACTTC. It translates to CASSPHAVSEQYF. The chain has TRBV3-1 (or the pseudogene TRBV3-2) and TRBJ2-7; D is unclear. The CDR3 spans 13 residues. V was shortened by 4 bases and J by 6 bases, with 13 bases between the two germline ends. The germline V gene encodes CDR1 LGHDT and CDR2 YNNKEL (reference sequence).

The chain joins TRBV7-2 to TRBJ1-1; 7 bases are shared with TRBD1. V lost 8 bases to trimming and J lost 3 bases; unmatched junction nucleotides: 12. The germline gives CDR1 SGHTA, CDR2 FQGNSA. CDR3 length: 15 amino acids. The CDR3 DNA is TGTGCCAGCCAGCCGGAAGCAGGGGGACACACTGAAGCTTTCTTT. Residues: CASQPEAGGHTEAFF.

V is TRBV5-4 and J is TRBJ2-3; TRBD2 agrees at 8 bases. The germline CDR1 and CDR2 sequences are SGHNT and YYREEE (reference sequence). This CDR3 comprises 19 residues. Trimming at V came to 2 bases and at J to 5 bases, leaving 19 bases not matched to a gene. CDR3 sequence reads: CASSFGIRLAGAQRDTQYF. Here the CDR3 DNA reads TGTGCCAGCAGCTTCGGGATCCGTCTAGCGGGCGCCCAACGAGATACGCAGTATTTT.

The chain joins TRBV5-1 to TRBJ2-7; 9 nucleotides line up with TRBD2. The V gene end was trimmed by 4 bases and the J gene end by 7 bases; junction bases not matched to a gene: 12. CDR3 size: 15 residues. Germline V gene lookup returns CDR1 SGHRS and CDR2 YFSETQ. The CDR3 protein is CASSVLRAGGGEQYF. In nucleotides, the CDR3 is TGCGCCAGCAGCGTGTTACGAGCGGGAGGAGGTGAGCAGTACTTC. The full variable domain, with the rest looked up from reference TRBV5-1 and TRBJ2-7, is KAGVTQTPRYLIKTRGQQVTLSCSPISGHRSVSWYQQTPGQGLQFLFEYFSETQRNKGNFPGRFSGRQFSNSRSEMNVSTLELGDSALYLCASSVLRAGGGEQYFGPGTRLTVT.

This chain connects TRBV5-6 to TRBJ2-7, with TRBD2 matching 13 bases. This CDR3 comprises 18 residues. Germline values: CDR1 SGHDT, CDR2 YYEEEE. V shed 2 bases, J shed 6 bases, and the junction held 14 bases outside the gene matches. CDR3: CASSLLGHTSGRAVEQYF. The CDR3 DNA is TGTGCCAGCAGCTTATTGGGGCACACTAGCGGGAGGGCCGTCGAGCAGTACTTC.

The gene calls are TRBV7-8 and TRBJ1-6, with TRBD1 identical over 11 bases. V shed 4 bases and J 0 bases; nucleotides not matched to a gene: 2. Germline loops: CDR1 SGHVS, CDR2 FQNEAQ. The CDR3 totals 17 residues. In DNA, the CDR3 is TGTGCCAGCAGCTGGGGGACAGGGGGCTCCTATAATTCACCCCTCCACTTT. The encoded protein is CASSWGTGGSYNSPLHF.

The chain recombines TRBV5-1 with TRBJ2-2; TRBD2 matches at 8 bases. Per the germline V gene, CDR1 is SGHRS and CDR2 is YFSETQ. V trimming: 0 bases; J trimming: 3 bases; junction bases outside the gene matches: 1. The CDR3 spans 15 residues. The CDR3 DNA follows: TGCGCCAGCAGCTTGGACGGGAGGGACACCGGGGAGCTGTTTTTT. Encoded protein: CASSLDGRDTGELFF.

The rearrangement uses TRBV21-1 and TRBJ2-5; TRBD2 is taken as the D call from the table, unchecked against the DNA. TRBV21-1 is described as a pseudogene. The CDR3 is 14 residues long. The CDR3 nucleotides are TGTGCCAGCAGCAAAGCGTCGTTCGAAGAGACCCAGTACTTC. It translates to CASSKASFEETQYF.

The chain links TRBV11-2 to TRBJ1-2; 7 positions agree with TRBD1. Germline V gene sequence: CDR1 SGHAT, CDR2 FQNNGV. With V trimmed by 4 bases and J by 1 base, 6 bases remained unmatched. This CDR3 is built from 15 residues. The DNA of the CDR3 is TGTGCCAGCAGCTGGGCCTCAGGGGGTAACTATGGCTACACCTTC. Amino acid sequence: CASSWASGGNYGYTF.

The J gene is TRBJ2-3, the V gene TRBV10-3; 9 bases fit TRBD2. Germline CDR1 is ENHRY and CDR2 is SYGVKD. The CDR3 covers 14 residues. V was clipped by 8 bases and J by 5 bases; unmatched bases: 8. CDR3 loop: CAILAGGPVDTQYF. CDR3 bases: TGTGCCATCTTGGCGGGAGGGCCAGTAGATACGCAGTATTTT.

This clone was detected once. The V gene is TRBV7-9, the J gene TRBJ2-7; a weak D match, TRBD1 (6 bases). Trimming removed 5 bases from V and 2 bases from J, with 13 bases in between. Germline V gives CDR1 SEHNR, CDR2 FQNEAQ (reference sequence). The CDR3 has 14 amino acids. The CDR3 coding sequence is TGTGCCAGCAGCCTCCAGGGGACCACCTACGAGCAGTACTTC. Translating it yields CASSLQGTTYEQYF. Using reference TRBV7-9 and TRBJ2-7 for the parts outside the CDR3, the full variable domain is DTGVSQNPRHKITKRGQNVTFRCDPISEHNRLYWYRQTLGQGPEFLTYFQNEAQLEKSRLLSDRFSAERPKGSFSTLEIQRTEQGDSAMYLCASSLQGTTYEQYFGPGTRLTVT.

The chain uses TRBV7-3 and TRBJ2-3; 15 nucleotides line up with TRBD2. V was clipped by 5 bases and J by 0 bases; unmatched bases: 15. Germline V lookup: CDR1 SGHTA, CDR2 FQGTGA. The CDR3 has 21 amino acids. CDR3 loop: CASSPDGTSGRRSTSTDTQYF. The CDR3, as DNA: TGTGCCAGCAGCCCGGATGGGACTAGCGGGAGGCGGAGCACTAGCACAGATACGCAGTATTTT.

The chain joins TRBV7-6 to TRBJ2-2; a possible D gene is TRBD2 (5 bases). The germline V gene encodes CDR1 SGHVS and CDR2 FNYEAQ. The CDR3 consists of 13 residues. V lost 1 base, J lost 5 bases, and 5 bases lay in between. CDR3 sequence reads: CASSLGGTGELFF. CDR3 sequence (DNA): TGTGCCAGCAGCTTAGGCGGGACCGGGGAGCTGTTTTTT.

This clone has just a few counts. J is TRBJ1-6 and V is TRBV7-9; a weak D match, TRBD1 (6 bases). The germline CDR1 and CDR2 sequences are SEHNR and FQNEAQ (reference sequence). Between the trimmed V and J ends, which lost 5 bases and 6 bases, there was a span of 11 bases. The CDR3 has 14 residues. For the CDR3, the DNA is TGTGCCAGCAGCATACAGGGTCCTAATTCACCCCTCCACTTT. Protein product: CASSIQGPNSPLHF.

V gene TRBV10-3 combines with J gene TRBJ1-2; a possible D gene is TRBD1 (6 bases). Germline CDR1 ENHRY, CDR2 SYGVKD. The V gene lost 4 bases and the J gene lost 3 bases, with 12 bases spanning the gap. The CDR3 has 14 amino acids. The CDR3 sequence is CAISGTDRDYGYTF. The CDR3, as DNA: TGTGCCATCAGTGGGACAGACAGAGACTATGGCTACACCTTC.